The subject of this entry is one T cell receptor beta chain. The antigen remains undetermined. The data are from a study of CD8+ T cells in alopecia areata. Across the whole study: Those treated were given oral tofacitinib at 5 to 10 mg twice daily. General study findings and limits: Among the 100 top clones, expanded CD8+ clones, like scalp clonality, were significantly decreased by tofacitinib.

Trimming took 3 bases from V and 3 from J, leaving 11 bases between them. The germline V gene has CDR1 SEHNR and CDR2 FQNEAQ (reference sequence). CDR3 length: 14 residues. Treatment in this sample: oral pan-JAK inhibitor, 5-10 mg twice daily. Sorted populations comprised CD4+ and CD8+ T cells obtained from PBMCs. Sequencing relied on a cDNA template that was reverse transcribed from extracted RNA. Sequenced by immunoSEQ multiplex PCR; TCRdb stores in-frame clones only, minus some. The sample shows 95,000 to 150,000 clones, roughly 55% of them seen only once. Material: CD4+ T cells sorted from blood, obtained at week 4, from a patient treated with tofacitinib. The source of this sequence is a human donor with alopecia areata. This chain joins TRBV7-9 and TRBJ1-2; D remains unclear. The CDR3 nucleotides are TGTGCCAGCAGCTTTGCGGGCGCTGACTATGGCTACACCTTC. Translating gives CASSFAGADYGYTF.